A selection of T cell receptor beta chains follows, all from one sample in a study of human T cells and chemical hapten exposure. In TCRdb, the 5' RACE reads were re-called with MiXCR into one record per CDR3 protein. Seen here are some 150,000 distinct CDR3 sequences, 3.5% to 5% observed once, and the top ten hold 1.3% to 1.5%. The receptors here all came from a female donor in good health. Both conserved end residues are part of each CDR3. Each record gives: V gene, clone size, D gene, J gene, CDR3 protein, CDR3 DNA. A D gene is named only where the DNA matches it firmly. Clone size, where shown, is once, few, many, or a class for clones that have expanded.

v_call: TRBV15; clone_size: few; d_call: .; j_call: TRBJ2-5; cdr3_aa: CATSRAHQAESQDGTQYF; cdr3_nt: TGTGCCACCAGCAGAGCTCATCAGGCAGAGAGTCAAGACGGGACCCAGTACTTC
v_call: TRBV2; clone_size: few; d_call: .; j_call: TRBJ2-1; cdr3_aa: CASSDRTRANEQFF; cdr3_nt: TGTGCCAGCAGCGATCGGACACGCGCCAATGAGCAGTTCTTC
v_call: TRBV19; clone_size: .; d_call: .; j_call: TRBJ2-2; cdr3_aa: CASSIPPGELFF; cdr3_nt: TGTGCCAGTAGCATCCCTCCCGGGGAGCTGTTTTTT
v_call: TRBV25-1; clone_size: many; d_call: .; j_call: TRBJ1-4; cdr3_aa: CASSEGFRKLFF; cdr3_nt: TGTGCCAGCAGTGAGGGGTTTAGGAAACTGTTTTTT
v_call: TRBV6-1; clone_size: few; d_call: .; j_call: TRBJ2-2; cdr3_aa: CASSGAYRDGYLFF; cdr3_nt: TGTGCCAGCAGTGGAGCATACAGGGATGGGTACCTGTTTTTT
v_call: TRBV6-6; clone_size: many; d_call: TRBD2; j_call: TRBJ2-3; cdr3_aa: CASTQSIGASGGHTQYF; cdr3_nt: TGTGCCAGCACTCAGAGCATAGGGGCTAGCGGGGGACATACGCAGTATTTT
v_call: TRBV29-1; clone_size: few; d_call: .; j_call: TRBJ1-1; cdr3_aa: CSVDRRGRMNTEAFF; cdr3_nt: TGCAGCGTTGATCGCCGGGGCCGAATGAACACTGAAGCTTTCTTT
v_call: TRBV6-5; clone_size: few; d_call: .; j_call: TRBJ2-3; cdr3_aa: CASSVGGSLSTDTQYF; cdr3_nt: TGTGCCAGCAGTGTGGGGGGCTCCTTGAGCACAGATACGCAGTATTTT
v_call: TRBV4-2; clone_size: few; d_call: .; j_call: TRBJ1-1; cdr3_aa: CASSQDLQGRNTEAFF; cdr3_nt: TGTGCCAGCAGCCAAGATCTACAGGGAAGGAACACTGAAGCTTTCTTT
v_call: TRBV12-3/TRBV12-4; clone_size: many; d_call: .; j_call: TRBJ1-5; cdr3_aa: CAIGVYSNQPQHF; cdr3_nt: TGTGCCATCGGGGTCTATAGCAATCAGCCCCAGCATTTT
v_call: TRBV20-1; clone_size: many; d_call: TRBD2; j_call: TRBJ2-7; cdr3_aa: CSARVNLAGASRGEQYF; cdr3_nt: TGCAGTGCTAGAGTAAACCTAGCGGGGGCCTCCCGGGGAGAGCAGTACTTC
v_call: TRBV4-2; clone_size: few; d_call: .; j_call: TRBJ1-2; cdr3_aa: CASSQDTALYGYTF; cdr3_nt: TGTGCCAGCAGCCAAGATACGGCGCTCTATGGCTACACCTTC
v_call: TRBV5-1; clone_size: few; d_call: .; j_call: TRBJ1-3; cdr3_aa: CASSAGAVGNTIYF; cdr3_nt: TGCGCCAGCAGCGCGGGGGCTGTTGGAAACACCATATATTTT
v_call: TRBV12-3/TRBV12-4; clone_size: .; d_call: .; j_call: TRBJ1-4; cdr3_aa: CASSKGDRRGEKLFF; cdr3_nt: TGTGCCAGCAGTAAGGGAGACCGGCGGGGTGAAAAACTGTTTTTT
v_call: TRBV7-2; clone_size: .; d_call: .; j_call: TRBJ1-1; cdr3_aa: CASSQCQGNTEAFF; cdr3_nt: TGTGCCAGCAGCCAATGTCAGGGTAACACTGAAGCTTTCTTT
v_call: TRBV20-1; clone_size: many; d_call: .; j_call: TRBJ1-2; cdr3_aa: CSAREPGLAGYTF; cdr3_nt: TGCAGTGCTAGAGAGCCGGGACTGGCTGGCTACACCTTC
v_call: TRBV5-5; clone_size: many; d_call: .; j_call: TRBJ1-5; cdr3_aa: CASSNLNQPQHF; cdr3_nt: TGTGCCAGCAGCAATCTTAATCAGCCCCAGCATTTT